These 2 T cell receptor beta chains were sequenced from one sample in a study of OX40 agonist ivuxolimab in advanced cancers. Method: immunoSEQ multiplex PCR; TCRdb's copy keeps in-frame clones and lacks some. Among tens of thousands of clones listed, 75% to 90% were seen once. This specimen consisted of CD4+ or CD8+ T cells sorted from blood, obtained in a trial of the OX40 agonist ivuxolimab. The receptors come from an adult with an advanced solid tumor such as melanoma, head and neck, liver or kidney cancer.

The chain couples TRBV5-4 to TRBJ2-7; perhaps TRBD2 as D (6 bases). The CDR3 extends over 13 amino acids. The V and J ends lost 4 bases and 3 bases respectively, with 11 bases between them. Per the germline V gene, CDR1 is SGHNT and CDR2 is YYREEE (reference sequence). CDR3 coding DNA: TGTGCCAGCAGCCTCGGACTATTCTACGAGCAGTACTTC. Translated: CASSLGLFYEQYF.

The J gene is TRBJ2-1, the V gene TRBV6-1, with D unclear. V was clipped by 2 bases and J by 3 bases, with 11 bases between them. This CDR3 has 15 residues. Germline loops: CDR1 MNHNS, CDR2 SASEGT. The CDR3, as DNA: TGTGCCAGCAGTGAAAGGAGAGACCTCTACAATGAGCAGTTCTTC. It encodes CASSERRDLYNEQFF.